The 16 T cell receptor beta chains below come from one sample, sequenced in a study of T cells after posttransplantation cyclophosphamide. Here immunoSEQ multiplex PCR was the method, and the copy in TCRdb shows in-frame clones only, minus some. Altogether 45,000 to 65,000 clones are present, roughly 94% being singletons, with the ten largest covering approximately 2.9%. The material sequenced was PBMCs. Receptors originate from a woman between 25 and 40 years old in good health and a related stem cell transplant donor.

The chain couples TRBV5-4 to TRBJ2-5; D not resolved. The CDR3 covers 15 residues. V lost 2 bases to trimming and J lost 3 bases, with 14 bases between them. Germline-derived CDR1 and CDR2 are SGHNT and YYREEE (reference sequence). In DNA form, the CDR3 reads TGTGCCAGCAGCTTAGTCACCCGGAGAAAAGAGACCCAGTACTTC. Amino acids: CASSLVTRRKETQYF.

The chain joins TRBV9 to TRBJ2-5; D perhaps matches TRBD1 (6 bases). Trimming removed 0 bases at V and 4 bases at J, with 19 bases between. The germline CDR1 and CDR2 sequences are SGDLS and YYNGEE. The CDR3 covers 17 residues. The CDR3 nucleotides read TGTGCCAGCAGCGTAGGTCCCGGACAGATCCAGGGAGAGACCCAGTACTTC. Protein: CASSVGPGQIQGETQYF.

The rearrangement joins TRBV10-3 to TRBJ1-5; 8 positions agree with TRBD1. Germline CDR1 reads ENHRY; CDR2 reads SYGVKD. This CDR3 region has 14 residues. V shed 6 bases and J 1 base; nucleotides not matched to a gene: 2. This chain's CDR3 is CAISGQGSNQPQHF. CDR3 DNA: TGTGCCATCAGCGGACAGGGAAGCAATCAGCCCCAGCATTTT.

This chain joins TRBV4-2 and TRBJ2-5, with 10 bases fitting TRBD2. Germline V gene lookup returns CDR1 LGHNA and CDR2 YNFKEQ. J gave up 2 bases and V 4 bases, and 4 bases lay outside the gene matches. The CDR3 has 15 residues. CDR3 sequence: CASSRTSGEQETQYF. The CDR3 nucleotides are TGTGCCAGCAGCCGAACTAGCGGGGAGCAAGAGACCCAGTACTTC.

The chain combines TRBV27 with TRBJ2-7, with a weak D call TRBD1 (5 bases). The length of the CDR3 is 13 residues. Germline V CDR1 and CDR2: MNHEY, SMNVEV (reference sequence). Trimming stripped 5 bases from V and 6 bases from J, with 14 bases between. CDR3 bases: TGTGCCAGCAGTCTTGGGTGGGGCGGCGAGCAGTACTTC. The encoded protein is CASSLGWGGEQYF.

The genes are TRBV4-1 and TRBJ1-1; 7 bases are a match to TRBD1. Germline V CDR1 and CDR2: MGHRA, YSYEKL. There are 15 residues in the CDR3. V lost 1 base to trimming and J lost 3 bases; unmatched junction nucleotides: 5. The CDR3 here is CASSQVAGQHTEAFF. Here the CDR3 DNA reads TGCGCCAGCAGCCAAGTAGCGGGACAGCACACTGAAGCTTTCTTT.

This sequence joins TRBV15 and TRBJ2-1; TRBD1 matches at 9 bases. The CDR3 is made up of 14 amino acids. J lost 8 bases, V lost 11 bases, and 13 bases had no gene match. CDR1 is LNHNV and CDR2 is YYDKDF in the germline V gene (reference sequence). CDR3 bases: TGTGCCGCCGCCACAGGGGGCGAGTCGGATGAGCAGTTCTTC. This encodes CAAATGGESDEQFF. Full variable domain (missing parts from reference TRBV15 and TRBJ2-1): DAMVIQNPRYQVTQFGKPVTLSCSQTLNHNVMYWYQQKSSQAPKLLFHYYDKDFNNEADTPDNFQSRRPNTSFCFLDIRSPGLGDTAMYLCAAATGGESDEQFFGPGTRLTVL.

The DNA for the CDR3 is TGTGCCAGCAGCGCCGGGACAGTCTCCTACGAGCAGTACTTC. Translating gives CASSAGTVSYEQYF. V is TRBV7-2 and J is TRBJ2-7; 7 bases line up with TRBD1. This CDR3 has 14 amino acids. With 5 bases clipped from V and 0 bases from J, the junction kept 4 bases outside the gene matches. Germline-derived CDR1 and CDR2 are SGHTA and FQGNSA.

The V gene is TRBV7-7, the J gene TRBJ2-2; 9 bases agree with TRBD1. Germline V gene data show CDR1 as SSHAT and CDR2 as FNYEAQ (reference sequence). Trimming removed 4 bases from V and 6 bases from J; junction bases left unmatched: 15. The CDR3 is made up of 18 amino acids. The CDR3 sequence: CASSSEPGQGSVAGELFF. As DNA, the CDR3 is TGTGCCAGCAGCTCGGAGCCGGGACAGGGCTCCGTTGCCGGGGAGCTGTTTTTT.

The chain has TRBV4-2 and TRBJ2-7; 7 bases map to TRBD1. CDR1 is LGHNA, CDR2 YNFKEQ, per germline. This CDR3 region has 15 residues. J lost 2 bases, V lost 0 bases, and 4 bases had no gene match. The chain's CDR3 is CASSQDQGVPYEQYF. For the CDR3, the DNA is TGTGCCAGCAGCCAAGATCAGGGGGTTCCCTACGAGCAGTACTTC.

As DNA, the CDR3 is TGTGCCAGCACCTCTATGGGGGGGTCGAACACCGGGGAGCTGTTTTTT. Amino acid sequence: CASTSMGGSNTGELFF. The chain couples TRBV28 to TRBJ2-2, with TRBD2 matching 7 bases. The germline V gene encodes CDR1 MDHEN and CDR2 SYDVKM. The CDR3 extends over 16 amino acids. With V trimmed by 7 bases and J by 0 bases, 8 bases remained unmatched. Drawing the rest from reference TRBV28 and TRBJ2-2, the complete variable domain is DVKVTQSSRYLVKRTGEKVFLECVQDMDHENMFWYRQDPGLGLRLIYFSYDVKMKEKGDIPEGYSVSREKKERFSLILESASTNQTSMYLCASTSMGGSNTGELFFGEGSRLTVL.

The chain couples TRBV6-1 to TRBJ2-3; TRBD2 aligns across 13 bases. After removal of 6 bases from V and 4 bases from J, the junction contained 4 bases not matched to a gene. The CDR3 runs to 15 residues. Germline CDR1 and CDR2: MNHNS and SASEGT. The CDR3, as DNA: TGTGCCAGCAGGCAACTAGCGGGGGGGGCAGATACGCAGTATTTT. Protein: CASRQLAGGADTQYF.

The chain couples TRBV7-6 to TRBJ2-2, with unresolved D. The CDR3 runs to 13 residues. The germline V gene has CDR1 SGHVS and CDR2 FNYEAQ. Trimming left V 1 base short and J 5 bases short, with 5 bases between. CDR3 region: CASSLGATGELFF. CDR3 in DNA: TGTGCCAGCAGCTTAGGAGCTACCGGGGAGCTGTTTTTT. Full variable domain (outside the CDR3, taken from reference TRBV7-6 and TRBJ2-2): GAGVSQSPRYKVTKRGQDVALRCDPISGHVSLYWYRQALGQGPEFLTYFNYEAQQDKSGLPNDRFSAERPEGSISTLTIQRTEQRDSAMYRCASSLGATGELFFGEGSRLTVL.

V usage is TRBV7-8 and J usage is TRBJ2-7; 7 nucleotides line up with TRBD2. V was clipped by 5 bases and J by 8 bases; unmatched bases: 15. Germline CDR1 SGHVS, CDR2 FQNEAQ. The CDR3 has 15 amino acids. In nucleotides, the CDR3 is TGTGCCAGCAGCGCCTTCGGGGGGACCCCCTCGAAGCAGTACTTC. It codes for CASSAFGGTPSKQYF.

This chain joins TRBV5-4 and TRBJ2-1; TRBD1 matches 9 bases. Trimming cost V 4 bases and J 5 bases; bases outside gene matches: 7. The germline gives CDR1 SGHNT, CDR2 YYREEE (reference sequence). The CDR3 is 15 residues long. In DNA, the CDR3 is TGTGCCAGCAGCCTACCGGGACAGGGAAACAATGAGCAGTTCTTC. Amino acid sequence: CASSLPGQGNNEQFF.

The DNA for the CDR3 is TGTGCCAGCAGAGACCCGGGACAGGGCTACGAGCAGTACTTC. This translates into CASRDPGQGYEQYF. The chain combines TRBV27 with TRBJ2-7, with 9 bases identical to TRBD1. Germline CDR1 and CDR2: MNHEY and SMNVEV (reference sequence). V lost 6 bases, J lost 3 bases, and 6 bases stayed unmatched. CDR3 size: 14 residues.